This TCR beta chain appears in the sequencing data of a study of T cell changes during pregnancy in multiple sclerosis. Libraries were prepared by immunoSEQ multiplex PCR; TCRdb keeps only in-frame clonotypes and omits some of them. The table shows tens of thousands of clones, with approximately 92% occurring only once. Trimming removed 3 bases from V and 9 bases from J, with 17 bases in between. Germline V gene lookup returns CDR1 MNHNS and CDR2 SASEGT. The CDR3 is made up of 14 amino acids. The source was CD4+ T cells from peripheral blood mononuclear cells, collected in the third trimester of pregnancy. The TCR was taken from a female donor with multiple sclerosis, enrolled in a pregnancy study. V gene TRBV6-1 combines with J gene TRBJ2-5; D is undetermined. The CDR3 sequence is CASSDRVPFGSQYF. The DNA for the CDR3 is TGTGCCAGCAGTGACCGGGTCCCCTTTGGGTCCCAGTACTTC.